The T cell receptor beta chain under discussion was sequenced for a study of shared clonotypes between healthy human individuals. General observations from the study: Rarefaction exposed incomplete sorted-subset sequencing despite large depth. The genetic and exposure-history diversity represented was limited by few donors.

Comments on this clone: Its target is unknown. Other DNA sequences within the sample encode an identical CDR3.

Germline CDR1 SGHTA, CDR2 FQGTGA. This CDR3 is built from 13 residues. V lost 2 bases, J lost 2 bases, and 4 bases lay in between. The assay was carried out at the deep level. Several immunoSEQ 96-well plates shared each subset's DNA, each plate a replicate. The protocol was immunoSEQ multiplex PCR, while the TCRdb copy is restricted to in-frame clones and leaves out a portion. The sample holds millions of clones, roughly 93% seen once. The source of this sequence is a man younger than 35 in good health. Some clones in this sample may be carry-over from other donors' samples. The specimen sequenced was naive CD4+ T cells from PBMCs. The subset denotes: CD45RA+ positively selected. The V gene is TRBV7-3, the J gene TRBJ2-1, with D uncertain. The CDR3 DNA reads TGTGCCAGCAGCTTAGGTACCTACAATGAGCAGTTCTTC. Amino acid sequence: CASSLGTYNEQFF.